Presented here are 8 T cell receptor beta chains from one specimen sequenced in a study of T-cell memory formation after mild COVID-19. TCRdb re-analysed the 5' RACE reads in MiXCR, keeping a single row per CDR3 protein. The sample has hundreds of thousands of distinct CDR3 sequences; about 20% are singletons. The sequenced material came from PBMCs or a T cell subset sorted from them (not recorded which). Receptor source: an adult woman who had mild COVID-19 (a few samples of this study predate the infection). Cell type and time point are not known.

The table lists this clonotype with many counts. The J gene is TRBJ1-1, the V gene TRBV20-1, with D unclear. V lost 3 bases, J lost 1 base, and 9 bases lay in between. The CDR3 spans 13 residues. The germline V gene has CDR1 DFQATT and CDR2 SNEGSKA (reference sequence). CDR3 residues: CSARIRGNTEAFF. Here the CDR3 DNA reads TGCAGTGCTAGGATCCGGGGGAACACTGAAGCTTTCTTT.

This clonotype appeared a few times. The V gene is TRBV29-1, the J gene TRBJ2-3; D remains unclear. The CDR3 contains 13 residues. The germline V and J ends were trimmed by 3 bases and 0 bases, with 7 bases remaining between them. CDR1 is SQVTM, CDR2 ANQGSEA, per germline. The CDR3 DNA follows: TGCAGCGTTGAGGGTGTAAGCACAGATACGCAGTATTTT. It is translated as CSVEGVSTDTQYF.

In its sample, this clonotype was seen a few times. The chain combines TRBV27 with TRBJ2-7, with 9 bases matching TRBD2. The CDR3 loop spans 15 amino acids. Germline CDR1 and CDR2: MNHEY and SMNVEV (reference sequence). Trimming at V came to 0 bases and at J to 3 bases, leaving 3 bases not matched to a gene. This chain's CDR3 is CASSLSGTSYYEQYF. CDR3 DNA: TGTGCCAGCAGTTTATCGGGGACTAGCTACTACGAGCAGTACTTC.

This clonotype was counted ten times or more. V and J are TRBV5-1 and TRBJ2-5; D is perhaps TRBD1 or TRBD2 (5 bases each). The CDR3 runs to 15 residues. Germline lookup yields CDR1 SGHRS and CDR2 YFSETQ. The V end was cut by 0 bases, the J end by 5 bases, with 14 bases between. CDR3 in amino acids: CASSLANRGLETQYF. In DNA form, the CDR3 reads TGCGCCAGCAGCTTGGCGAACCGGGGCCTGGAGACCCAGTACTTC.

This clonotype was seen at least ten times. The chain is built from TRBV6-2 or TRBV6-3 and TRBJ2-1, with a weak D call TRBD1 (5 bases). Looked up from germline, CDR1 is MNHEY and CDR2 is SVGEGT. The ends were cut back, 5 bases at V and 9 bases at J, with 23 bases in the middle. CDR3 length equals 16 residues. CDR3 bases: TGTGCCAGCAGTCCCTCAGCAGTTTACGAAAGGGGTGAGCAGTTCTTC. It translates to CASSPSAVYERGEQFF.

The sample holds a few counts of this clonotype. This chain links TRBV7-9 with TRBJ1-2; 9 nucleotides line up with TRBD1. This CDR3 comprises 16 residues. In germline, CDR1 is SEHNR, CDR2 FQNEAQ (reference sequence). Germline trimming cut 4 bases from V and 2 bases from J; bases unmatched to any gene: 8. Written as DNA, the CDR3 is TGTGCCAGCAGCTCCGGGAGGACAGGGGAGAACTATGGCTACACCTTC. This gives the protein CASSSGRTGENYGYTF.

This clonotype was detected only a few times. The chain recombines TRBV12-3 or TRBV12-4 with TRBJ1-1; TRBD1 might be the D (6 bases). Deletions cut 5 bases from V and 2 bases from J, with 18 bases between. The CDR3 spans 16 residues. CDR3 sequence reads: CASSQTGVLTNTEAFF. The CDR3 nucleotides read TGTGCCAGCAGTCAGACAGGAGTGTTGACAAACACTGAAGCTTTCTTT.

This clonotype was seen more than once but under ten times. The V and J genes are TRBV7-6 and TRBJ2-1; 7 nucleotides line up with TRBD1. The CDR3 covers 15 residues. The junction had 7 bases not matched to a gene; V was cut back by 4 bases and J by 4 bases. The germline V gene encodes CDR1 SGHVS and CDR2 FNYEAQ. CDR3 bases: TGTGCCAGCAGCTCGCCGGGACAGAGTTACAATGAGCAGTTCTTC. Protein: CASSSPGQSYNEQFF.